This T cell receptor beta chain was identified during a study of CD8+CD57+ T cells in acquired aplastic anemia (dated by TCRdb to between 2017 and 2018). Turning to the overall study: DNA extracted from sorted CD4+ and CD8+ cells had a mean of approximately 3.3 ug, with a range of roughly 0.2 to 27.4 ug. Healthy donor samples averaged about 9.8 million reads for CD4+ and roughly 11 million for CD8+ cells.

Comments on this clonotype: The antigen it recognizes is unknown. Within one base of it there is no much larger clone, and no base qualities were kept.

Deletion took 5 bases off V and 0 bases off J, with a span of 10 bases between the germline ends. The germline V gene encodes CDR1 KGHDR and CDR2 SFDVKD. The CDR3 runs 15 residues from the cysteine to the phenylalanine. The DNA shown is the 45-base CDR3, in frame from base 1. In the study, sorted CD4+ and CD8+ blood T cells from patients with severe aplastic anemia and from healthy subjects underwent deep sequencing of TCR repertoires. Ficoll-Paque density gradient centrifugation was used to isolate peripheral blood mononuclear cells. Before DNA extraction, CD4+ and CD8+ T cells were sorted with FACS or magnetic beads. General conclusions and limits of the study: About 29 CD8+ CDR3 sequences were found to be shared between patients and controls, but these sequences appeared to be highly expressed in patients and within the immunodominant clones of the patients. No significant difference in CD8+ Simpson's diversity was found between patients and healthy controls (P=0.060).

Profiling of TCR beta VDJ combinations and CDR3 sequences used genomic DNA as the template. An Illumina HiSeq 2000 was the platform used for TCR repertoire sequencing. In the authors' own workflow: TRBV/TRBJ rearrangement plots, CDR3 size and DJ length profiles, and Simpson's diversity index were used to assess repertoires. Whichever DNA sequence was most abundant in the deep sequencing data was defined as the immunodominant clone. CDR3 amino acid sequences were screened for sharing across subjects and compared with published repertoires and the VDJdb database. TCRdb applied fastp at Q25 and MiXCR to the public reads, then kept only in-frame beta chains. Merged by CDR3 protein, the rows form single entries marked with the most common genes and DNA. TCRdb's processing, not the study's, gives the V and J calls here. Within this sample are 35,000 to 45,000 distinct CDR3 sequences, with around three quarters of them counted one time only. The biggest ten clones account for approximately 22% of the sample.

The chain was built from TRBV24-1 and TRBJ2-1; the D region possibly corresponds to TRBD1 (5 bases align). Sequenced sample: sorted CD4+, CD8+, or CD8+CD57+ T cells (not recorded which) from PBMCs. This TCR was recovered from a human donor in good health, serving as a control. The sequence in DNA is TGTGCCACCAGTGCCAGGGTAAGCTCCTACAATGAGCAGTTCTTC. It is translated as CATSARVSSYNEQFF.